This is a list of T cell receptor beta chains from one sample in a study of shared clonotypes between healthy human individuals. The table came from immunoSEQ multiplex PCR; TCRdb's copy has only in-frame clones and leaves some out. There are about 690,000 clones in the sample; about 90% occur only once, and less than 40% lies in the top ten. Material: memory CD8+ T cells from PBMCs. The receptors here all came from a man aged 18 to 30 in good health. Some clones in this sample may be carry-over from other donors' samples. The CDR3 runs from the conserved cysteine through the conserved F or W. D genes are given only for firm matches. Where a row states a size, it is once, few, many or the class of an expanded clone; other rows omit it.

>.|TRBJ2-1|TRBV9|TRBD2
CASSVGTSGVNEQFF
TGTGCCAGCAGCGTAGGGACTAGCGGAGTCAATGAGCAGTTCTTC
>.|TRBJ2-2|TRBV7-6|TRBD1
CASSLEGTGIEDTGELFF
TGTGCCAGCAGCTTAGAAGGGACAGGGATTGAGGACACCGGGGAGCTGTTTTTT
>.|TRBJ2-2|TRBV15|TRBD1
CATSRWTGTNTGELFF
TGTGCCACCAGCAGGTGGACAGGTACGAACACCGGGGAGCTGTTTTTT
>.|TRBJ2-7|TRBV27|TRBD2
CASSPGLAGIYEQYF
TGTGCCAGCAGTCCGGGACTAGCGGGAATCTACGAGCAGTACTTC
>.|TRBJ2-1|TRBV28|.
CASSLYGGPGEQFF
TGTGCCAGCAGTTTATATGGGGGCCCGGGGGAGCAGTTCTTC
>.|TRBJ2-7|TRBV28|TRBD1
CASTLSGRGPGEQYF
TGTGCCAGCACCCTATCCGGCAGGGGGCCGGGGGAGCAGTACTTC
>.|TRBJ1-1|TRBV9|TRBD1
CASSGDRDRNTEAFF
TGTGCCAGCAGCGGTGACAGGGATAGGAACACTGAAGCTTTCTTT
>once|TRBJ2-6|TRBV19|TRBD1
CASSRPRTGLLGANVLTF
TGTGCCAGTAGTCGGCCCAGGACAGGGTTATTGGGGGCCAACGTCCTGACTTTC
>.|TRBJ2-7|TRBV5-1|.
CASRQTGTRVRGEQYF
TGCGCCAGCAGACAAACCGGGACTAGAGTCAGGGGGGAGCAGTACTTC
>.|TRBJ2-4|TRBV27|.
CASSRLGGQSKNIQYF
TGTGCCAGCAGCCGTCTGGGGGGCCAATCCAAAAACATTCAGTACTTC
>.|TRBJ1-2|TRBV7-9|TRBD1
CASSLTGGLPYGYTF
TGTGCCAGCAGCCTTACAGGGGGCCTTCCCTATGGCTACACCTTC
>.|TRBJ2-1|TRBV9|.
CASSVDTPEQFF
TGTGCCAGCAGCGTAGACACGCCAGAGCAGTTCTTC
>.|TRBJ2-1|TRBV7-2|TRBD2
CASSHLTQGLAWVNEQFF
TGTGCCAGCAGCCACCTGACCCAAGGACTAGCTTGGGTCAATGAGCAGTTCTTC
>once|TRBJ1-2|TRBV9|.
CASRGPGTHGPGYTF
TGTGCCAGCCGAGGACCCGGGACACACGGCCCAGGCTACACCTTC
>.|TRBJ2-1|TRBV27|.
CASSLYIDRGEQFF
TGTGCCAGCAGTTTATACATAGACCGAGGTGAGCAGTTCTTC
>.|TRBJ2-3|TRBV28|.
CASKPGRNTDTQYF
TGTGCCAGCAAACCGGGACGGAACACAGATACGCAGTATTTT
>.|TRBJ2-2|TRBV14|.
CASSPKRPRGTGELFF
TGTGCCAGCAGCCCCAAGCGCCCGAGGGGGACCGGGGAGCTGTTTTTT
>.|TRBJ1-1|TRBV27|TRBD1
CASSDTPGQGPEAFF
TGTGCCAGCAGTGATACCCCGGGACAGGGGCCTGAAGCTTTCTTT
>.|TRBJ2-6|TRBV28|.
CASSIMSLTQSRANVLTF
TGTGCCAGCAGTATCATGAGCTTGACACAAAGTCGGGCCAACGTCCTGACTTTC
>once|TRBJ1-1|TRBV7-8|.
CASSPQNLVSVTEAFF
TGTGCCAGCAGCCCGCAAAACCTGGTCTCTGTGACTGAAGCTTTCTTT
>.|TRBJ1-1|TRBV4-1|.
CASSQVQGMNTEAFF
TGCGCCAGCAGCCAAGTCCAGGGCATGAACACTGAAGCTTTCTTT
>.|TRBJ2-3|TRBV15|TRBD2
CATSRLAGYTDTQYF
TGTGCCACCAGCCGTCTAGCGGGGTACACAGATACGCAGTATTTT
>once|TRBJ2-2|TRBV27|.
CASSLYKNTGELFF
TGTGCCAGCAGTTTATACAAGAACACCGGGGAGCTGTTTTTT
>.|TRBJ2-7|TRBV7-9|TRBD2
CASSFRSSGSSYEQYF
TGTGCCAGCAGCTTTCGTTCTAGCGGGAGTAGCTACGAGCAGTACTTC
>.|TRBJ2-5|TRBV27|.
CASSHDSSWETQYF
TGTGCCAGCAGTCATGATAGCTCCTGGGAGACCCAGTACTTC
>.|TRBJ2-7|TRBV19|.
CASSPMGGLFDEQYF
TGTGCCAGTAGCCCCATGGGGGGTTTGTTCGACGAGCAGTACTTC
>once|TRBJ1-1|TRBV19|.
CASSAGTYTEAFF
TGTGCCAGTAGCGCCGGGACCTACACTGAAGCTTTCTTT
>.|TRBJ2-7|TRBV6-5|.
CASSQSRTAYEQYF
TGTGCCAGCTCCCAAAGCCGGACAGCCTACGAGCAGTACTTC
>.|TRBJ2-2|TRBV5-1|TRBD2
CASRPKEAGDPWTGELFF
TGCGCCAGCAGACCCAAGGAGGCGGGAGACCCTTGGACCGGGGAGCTGTTTTTT
>.|TRBJ2-1|TRBV2|.
CASSGPGRNEQFF
TGTGCCAGCAGTGGTCCTGGACGCAATGAGCAGTTCTTC
>.|TRBJ2-2|TRBV6-4|.
CASSDTGPGELFF
TGTGCCAGCAGTGACACAGGGCCCGGGGAGCTGTTTTTT
>once|TRBJ1-5|TRBV28|.
CASSSPTGTGNQPQHF
TGTGCCAGCAGTTCCCCGACCGGTACGGGCAATCAGCCCCAGCATTTT
>.|TRBJ1-2|TRBV27|.
CASSLTASYGYTF
TGTGCCAGCAGTTTGACAGCTTCCTATGGCTACACCTTC
>.|TRBJ1-2|TRBV30|.
CAREGGDRELYGYTF
TGTGCCCGGGAGGGAGGAGACCGGGAGTTATATGGCTACACCTTC
>.|TRBJ2-1|TRBV10-1|.
CASSDTENEQFF
TGCGCCAGCAGCGACACTGAAAATGAGCAGTTCTTC
>.|TRBJ1-5|TRBV28|.
CASSFNGYSNQPQHF
TGTGCCAGCAGTTTCAACGGTTATAGCAATCAGCCCCAGCATTTT
>few|TRBJ2-7|TRBV14|.
CASSAAPTGVFSWQYF
TGTGCCAGCAGCGCTGCCCCGACGGGGGTGTTCTCCTGGCAGTACTTC
>.|TRBJ1-5|TRBV25-1|.
CASSEWGNQPQHF
TGTGCCAGCAGTGAATGGGGAAATCAGCCCCAGCATTTT
>.|TRBJ2-7|TRBV7-2|.
CASSYRNPGGLYEQYF
TGTGCCAGCAGTTACAGGAACCCTGGGGGGCTCTACGAGCAGTACTTC
>.|TRBJ1-4|TRBV18|.
CASSPFREKLFF
TGTGCCAGCTCACCCTTCCGTGAAAAACTGTTTTTT